This T cell receptor (beta chain) is from a study of breast tumors, draining lymph nodes, adjacent tissues. Regarding the study as a whole: Tumor TCR diversity was below lymph nodes but above nontumor tissue. Data only fit, rather than demonstrated, lymph node origin of most tumor T cells. Luminal-like breast cancer showed significantly greater tumor-nontumor repertoire similarity than basal-like breast cancer did.

CDR3 size: 15 residues. Germline assignment: CDR1 MGHDK and CDR2 SYGVNS. V was pared by 8 bases and J by 6 bases, with 14 bases of the junction left unmatched. Breast cancer patients provided tissue from their axillary draining lymph nodes. This clonotype was detected only a few times. Its antigen is unidentified. TCRdb ran MiXCR on the multiplex PCR reads and lists one entry per CDR3 protein. This sample has some 130,000 distinct CDR3 sequences, with 21% found just once. The V and J genes are TRBV25-1 and TRBJ2-7, with 9 positions matching TRBD1. The receptor's source is a female donor with breast cancer. Some clones in this sample may be carry-over from other donors' samples. Source material: axillary lymph node tissue. The CDR3 is CASATAGTGSREQYF. The CDR3 bases are TGTGCCAGCGCCACGGCGGGGACAGGGTCCCGCGAGCAGTACTTC.